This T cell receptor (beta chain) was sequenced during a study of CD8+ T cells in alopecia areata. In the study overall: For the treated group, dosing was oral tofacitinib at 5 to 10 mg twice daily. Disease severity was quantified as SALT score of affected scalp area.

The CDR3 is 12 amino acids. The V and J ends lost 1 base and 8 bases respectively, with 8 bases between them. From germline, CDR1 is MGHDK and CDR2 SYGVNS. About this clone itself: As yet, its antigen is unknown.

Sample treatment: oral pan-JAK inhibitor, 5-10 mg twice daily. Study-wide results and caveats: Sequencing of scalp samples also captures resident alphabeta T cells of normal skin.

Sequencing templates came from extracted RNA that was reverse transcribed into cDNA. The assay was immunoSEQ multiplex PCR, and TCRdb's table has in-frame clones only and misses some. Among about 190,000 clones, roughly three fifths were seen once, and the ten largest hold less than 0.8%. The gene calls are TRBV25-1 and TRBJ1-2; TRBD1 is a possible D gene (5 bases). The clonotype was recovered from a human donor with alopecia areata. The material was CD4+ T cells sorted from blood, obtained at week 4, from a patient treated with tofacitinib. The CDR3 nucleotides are TGTGCCAGCAGTGAATCAGGGCGCGGCTACACCTTC. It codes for CASSESGRGYTF.